The present entry profiles one T cell receptor beta chain with its context. The antigen remains undetermined. This sample was taken from a study of post-analysis software for immune sequencing data. Study details: Included among the disease courses, which were recorded for the cohort, were relapsing-remitting, secondary progressive and progressive-relapsing multiple sclerosis. General study findings and limits: About 5 TRBV segments (TRBV5-6, TRBV5-1 and TRBV20-1 among them) occurred more frequently in patients than in controls. Significantly lower normalized Chao1 diversity was found in patients with multiple sclerosis relative to controls.

The library was made from cDNA and included unique molecular identifiers. TCRdb analysed the PCR reads with MiXCR anew, one entry per CDR3 protein. Of fewer than 850,000 distinct CDR3 sequences listed, roughly 46% are singletons. The CDR3 is made up of 13 amino acids. CDR1 and CDR2 from the germline V gene are SGHRS and YFSETQ. The ends were cut back, 2 bases at V and 6 bases at J, with 9 bases in the middle. The sample was blood. V usage is TRBV5-1 and J usage is TRBJ2-1, with unresolved D. This receptor was obtained from a girl aged 10 to 17 with multiple sclerosis. CDR3 loop: CASSFIPANEQFF. In DNA, the CDR3 is TGCGCCAGCAGCTTCATCCCCGCCAATGAGCAGTTCTTC. The whole variable domain, remainder taken from reference TRBV5-1 and TRBJ2-1, is KAGVTQTPRYLIKTRGQQVTLSCSPISGHRSVSWYQQTPGQGLQFLFEYFSETQRNKGNFPGRFSGRQFSNSRSEMNVSTLELGDSALYLCASSFIPANEQFFGPGTRLTVL.